The T cell receptor (beta chain) described here comes from a study of blood T cell repertoires in COVID-19. Background on the study: The United States, Italy and Spain provided the acute and convalescent COVID-19 samples. Sample material is recorded as cDNA or gDNA derived from T cells, B-cell-depleted T cells, or PBMCs.

In the study's own analysis: Estimated nucleated cell counts came from reference gene primer amplification. Here immunoSEQ multiplex PCR was the method, and the copy in TCRdb shows in-frame clones only, minus some. V and J calls and clone size are copied from that table; D and trimming were computed from the DNA. Found here are roughly 25,000 clones, more than 75% of them singletons; the top ten hold about 25%. Germline V CDR1 and CDR2: SEHNR, FQNEAQ (reference sequence). The length of the CDR3 is 14 residues. J was trimmed by 6 bases and V by 0 bases; bases with no gene match: 3. The genes are TRBV7-9 and TRBJ1-1; TRBD1 matches 8 bases. Sequencing was done on a sample of peripheral blood. This receptor was identified in a human donor with active COVID-19. The donor label of this sample is uncertain. CDR3 in DNA: TGTGCCAGCAGCTTAGCCTTGACAGGGGCTGAAGCTTTCTTT. This codes for CASSLALTGAEAFF.